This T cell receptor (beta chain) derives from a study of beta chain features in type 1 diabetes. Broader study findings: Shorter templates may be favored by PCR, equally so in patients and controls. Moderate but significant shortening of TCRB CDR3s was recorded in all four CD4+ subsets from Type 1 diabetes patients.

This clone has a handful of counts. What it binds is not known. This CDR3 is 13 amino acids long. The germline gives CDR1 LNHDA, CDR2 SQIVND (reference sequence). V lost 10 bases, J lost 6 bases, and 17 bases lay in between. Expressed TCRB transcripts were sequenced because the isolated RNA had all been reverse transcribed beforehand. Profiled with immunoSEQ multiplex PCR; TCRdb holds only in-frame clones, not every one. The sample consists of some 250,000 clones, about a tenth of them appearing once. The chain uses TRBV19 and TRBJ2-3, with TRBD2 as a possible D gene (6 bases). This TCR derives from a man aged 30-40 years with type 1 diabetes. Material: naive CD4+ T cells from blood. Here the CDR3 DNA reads TGTGCCACTCAAACTAGCCCCTACGATACGCAGTATTTT. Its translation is CATQTSPYDTQYF.